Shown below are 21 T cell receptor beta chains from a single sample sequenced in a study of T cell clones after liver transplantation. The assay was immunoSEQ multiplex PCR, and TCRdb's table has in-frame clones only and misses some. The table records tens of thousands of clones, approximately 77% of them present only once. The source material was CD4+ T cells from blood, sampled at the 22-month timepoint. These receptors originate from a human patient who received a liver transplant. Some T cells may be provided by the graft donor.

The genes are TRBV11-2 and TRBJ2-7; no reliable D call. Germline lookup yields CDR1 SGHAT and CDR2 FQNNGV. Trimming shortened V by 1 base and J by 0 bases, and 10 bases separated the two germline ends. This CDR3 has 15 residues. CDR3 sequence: CASSLGVRVSYEQYF. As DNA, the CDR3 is TGTGCCAGCAGCTTAGGGGTCCGAGTCTCCTACGAGCAGTACTTC.

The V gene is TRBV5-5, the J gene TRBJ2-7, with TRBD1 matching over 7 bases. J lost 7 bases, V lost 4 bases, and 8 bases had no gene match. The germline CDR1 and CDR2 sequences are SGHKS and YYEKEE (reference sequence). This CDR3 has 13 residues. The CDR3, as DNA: TGTGCCAGCAGCGCAAGGGGGCGCGAGGAGCAGTACTTC. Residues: CASSARGREEQYF.

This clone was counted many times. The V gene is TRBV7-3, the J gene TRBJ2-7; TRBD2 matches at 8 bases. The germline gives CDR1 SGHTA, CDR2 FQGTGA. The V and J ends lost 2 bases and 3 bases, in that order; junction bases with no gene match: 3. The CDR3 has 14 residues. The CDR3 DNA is TGTGCCAGCAGCTTAGCGGGGGGCAACTACGAGCAGTACTTC. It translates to CASSLAGGNYEQYF.

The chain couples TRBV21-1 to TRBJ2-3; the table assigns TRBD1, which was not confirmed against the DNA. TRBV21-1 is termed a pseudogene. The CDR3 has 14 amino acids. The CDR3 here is CASTGGQGTDTQYF. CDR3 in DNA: TGTGCCAGCACCGGGGGACAGGGCACAGATACGCAGTATTTT.

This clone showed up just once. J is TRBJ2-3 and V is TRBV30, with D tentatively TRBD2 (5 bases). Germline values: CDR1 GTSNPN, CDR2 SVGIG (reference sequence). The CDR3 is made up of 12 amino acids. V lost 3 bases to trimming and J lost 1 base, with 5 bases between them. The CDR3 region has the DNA TGTGCCTGGAGGGGAGGCACAGATACGCAGTATTTT. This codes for CAWRGGTDTQYF.

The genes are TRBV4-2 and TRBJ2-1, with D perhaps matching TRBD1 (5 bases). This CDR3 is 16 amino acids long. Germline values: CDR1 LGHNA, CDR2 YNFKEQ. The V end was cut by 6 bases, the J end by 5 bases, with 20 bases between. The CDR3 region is CASRYRLSDSHNEQFF. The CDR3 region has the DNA TGTGCCAGCAGATATAGGTTAAGCGACAGCCACAATGAGCAGTTCTTC.

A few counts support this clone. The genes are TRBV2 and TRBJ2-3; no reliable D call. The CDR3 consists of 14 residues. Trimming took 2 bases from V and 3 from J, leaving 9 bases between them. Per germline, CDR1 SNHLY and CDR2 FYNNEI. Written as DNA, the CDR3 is TGTGCCAGCAGTGAAACGAGCGCGACAGATACGCAGTATTTT. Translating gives CASSETSATDTQYF.

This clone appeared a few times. CDR3 sequence: CASSRTGGETQYF. The CDR3 DNA reads TGTGCCAGCAGTAGGACAGGGGGAGAGACCCAGTACTTC. This chain joins TRBV2 and TRBJ2-5; 10 bases match TRBD1. There are 13 residues in the CDR3. CDR1 and CDR2 (germline): SNHLY, FYNNEI. V lost 5 bases to trimming and J lost 4 bases; unmatched junction nucleotides: 1. Full variable domain (outside the CDR3, taken from reference TRBV2 and TRBJ2-5): EPEVTQTPSHQVTQMGQEVILRCVPISNHLYFYWYRQILGQKVEFLVSFYNNEISEKSEIFDDQFSVERPDGSNFTLKIRSTKLEDSAMYFCASSRTGGETQYFGPGTRLLVL.

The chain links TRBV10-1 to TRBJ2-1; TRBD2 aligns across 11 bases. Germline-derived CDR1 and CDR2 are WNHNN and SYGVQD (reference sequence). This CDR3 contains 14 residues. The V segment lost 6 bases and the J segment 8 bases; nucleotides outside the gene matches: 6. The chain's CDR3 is CASSHSGGAYEQFF. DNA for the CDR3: TGCGCCAGCAGCCATAGCGGGGGGGCCTATGAGCAGTTCTTC.

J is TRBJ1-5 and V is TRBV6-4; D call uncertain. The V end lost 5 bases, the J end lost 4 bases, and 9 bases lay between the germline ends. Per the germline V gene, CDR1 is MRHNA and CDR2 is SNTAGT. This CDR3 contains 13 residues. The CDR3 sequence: CASSREINQPQHF. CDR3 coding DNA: TGTGCCAGCAGTCGAGAGATAAATCAGCCCCAGCATTTT.

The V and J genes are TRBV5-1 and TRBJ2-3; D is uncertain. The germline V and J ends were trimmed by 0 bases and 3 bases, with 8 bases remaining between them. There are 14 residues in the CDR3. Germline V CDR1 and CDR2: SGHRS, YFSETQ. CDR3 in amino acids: CASSLAQRTDTQYF. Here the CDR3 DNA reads TGCGCCAGCAGCTTGGCACAGCGAACAGATACGCAGTATTTT.

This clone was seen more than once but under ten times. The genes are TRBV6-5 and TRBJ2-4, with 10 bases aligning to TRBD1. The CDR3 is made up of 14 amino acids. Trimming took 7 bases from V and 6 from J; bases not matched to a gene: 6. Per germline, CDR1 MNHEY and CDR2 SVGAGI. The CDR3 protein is CASTQDRGGNIQYF. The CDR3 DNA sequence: TGTGCCAGCACCCAGGACAGGGGGGGAAACATTCAGTACTTC.

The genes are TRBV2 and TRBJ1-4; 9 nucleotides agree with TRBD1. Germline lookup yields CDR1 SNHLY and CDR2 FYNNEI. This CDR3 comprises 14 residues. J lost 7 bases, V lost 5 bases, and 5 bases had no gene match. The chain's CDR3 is CASSPGTGFEKLFF. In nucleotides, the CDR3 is TGTGCCAGCAGTCCCGGGACAGGGTTTGAAAAACTGTTTTTT.

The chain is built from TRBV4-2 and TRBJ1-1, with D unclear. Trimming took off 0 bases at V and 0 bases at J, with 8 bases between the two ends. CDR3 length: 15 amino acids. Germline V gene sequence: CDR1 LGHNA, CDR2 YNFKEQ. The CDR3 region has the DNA TGTGCCAGCAGCCAAGATACACTAATGAACACTGAAGCTTTCTTT. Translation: CASSQDTLMNTEAFF.

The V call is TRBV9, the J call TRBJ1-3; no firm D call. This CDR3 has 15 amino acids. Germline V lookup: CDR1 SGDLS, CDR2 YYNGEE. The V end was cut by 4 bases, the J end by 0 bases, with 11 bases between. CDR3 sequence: CASSPGLSSGNTIYF. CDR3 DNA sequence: TGTGCCAGCAGCCCGGGCCTAAGCTCTGGAAACACCATATATTTT.

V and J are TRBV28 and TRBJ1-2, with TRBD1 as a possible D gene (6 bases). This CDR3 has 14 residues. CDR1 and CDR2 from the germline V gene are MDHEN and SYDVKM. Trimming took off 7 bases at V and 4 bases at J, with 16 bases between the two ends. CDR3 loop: CASISMGAGYGYTF. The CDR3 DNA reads TGTGCCAGCATTTCAATGGGGGCTGGCTATGGCTACACCTTC.

The CDR3 coding sequence is TGTGCCAGCAGCTGGACGAAGGGGTATAGCAATCAGCCCCAGCATTTT. Protein product: CASSWTKGYSNQPQHF. The gene calls are TRBV5-6 and TRBJ1-5; perhaps TRBD1 as D (5 bases). The CDR3 spans 16 residues. V gave up 3 bases and J gave up 0 bases, with 13 bases separating them. Germline-derived CDR1 and CDR2 are SGHDT and YYEEEE.

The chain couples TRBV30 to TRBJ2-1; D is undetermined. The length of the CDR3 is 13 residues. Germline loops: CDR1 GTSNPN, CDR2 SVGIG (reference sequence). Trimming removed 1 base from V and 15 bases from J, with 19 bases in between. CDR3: CAWSASRAQAPFF. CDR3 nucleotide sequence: TGTGCCTGGAGTGCCTCTCGGGCCCAGGCCCCGTTCTTC.

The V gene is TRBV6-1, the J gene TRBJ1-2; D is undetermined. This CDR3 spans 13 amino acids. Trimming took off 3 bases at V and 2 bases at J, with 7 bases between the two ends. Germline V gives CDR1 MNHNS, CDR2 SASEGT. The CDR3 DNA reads TGTGCCAGCAGTGAGCCACAAAACTATGGCTACACCTTC. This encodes CASSEPQNYGYTF.

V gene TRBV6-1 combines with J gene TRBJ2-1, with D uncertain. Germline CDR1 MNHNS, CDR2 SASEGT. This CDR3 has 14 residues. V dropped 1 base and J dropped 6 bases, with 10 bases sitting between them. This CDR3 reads CASSEGVFPNEQFF. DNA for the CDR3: TGTGCCAGCAGTGAAGGGGTCTTCCCCAATGAGCAGTTCTTC.

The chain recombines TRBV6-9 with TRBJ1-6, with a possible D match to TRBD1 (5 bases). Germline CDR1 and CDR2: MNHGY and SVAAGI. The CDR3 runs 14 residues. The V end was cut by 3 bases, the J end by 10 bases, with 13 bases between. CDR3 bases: TGTGCCAGCAGTTACCCACAGGAACGCTCACCCCTCCACTTT. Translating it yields CASSYPQERSPLHF.